Each of the 12 T cell receptor beta chains below was sequenced from the same sample in a study of identical twins. Via MiXCR, TCRdb re-called the 5' RACE reads, giving one row per CDR3 protein. Of hundreds of thousands of distinct CDR3 sequences in the sample, over 9% are singletons; the top ten hold around 1.5%. The sample was also reused in another study, on yellow fever vaccine responses in identical twins.

Sequencing was done on a sample of PBMCs. The receptors stem from a young woman in good health.

This clonotype was observed a few times. The J gene is TRBJ1-1, the V gene TRBV12-3 or TRBV12-4, with 8 positions matching TRBD1. CDR3 length: 12 residues. V was clipped by 3 bases and J by 11 bases; unmatched bases: 5. The CDR3 region has the DNA TGTGCCAGCAGTTTTCAGGGGGCTGGGGCTTTCTTT. It specifies CASSFQGAGAFF.

The table lists this clonotype with many counts. The chain is built from TRBV7-9 and TRBJ2-3; the D is unclear. CDR1 is SEHNR, CDR2 FQNEAQ, per germline (reference sequence). V lost 5 bases and J lost 8, with 11 bases in between. CDR3 length equals 12 residues. Written as DNA, the CDR3 is TGTGCCAGCAGCCCTACGTGGGGTACGCAGTATTTT. Its protein product is CASSPTWGTQYF.

The V call is TRBV7-9, the J call TRBJ2-1; D might be TRBD2 (5 bases). The CDR3 is made up of 14 amino acids. CDR1 and CDR2 (germline): SEHNR, FQNEAQ (reference sequence). Trimming took 0 bases from V and 5 from J, leaving 8 bases between them. This chain's CDR3 is CASSLAGNNNEQFF. CDR3 DNA sequence: TGTGCCAGCAGCTTAGCCGGGAATAACAATGAGCAGTTCTTC. The entire variable domain, with the rest obtained from reference TRBV7-9 and TRBJ2-1, is as follows: DTGVSQNPRHKITKRGQNVTFRCDPISEHNRLYWYRQTLGQGPEFLTYFQNEAQLEKSRLLSDRFSAERPKGSFSTLEIQRTEQGDSAMYLCASSLAGNNNEQFFGPGTRLTVL.

V and J are TRBV2 and TRBJ2-3; D may be TRBD2 (5 bases). CDR1 SNHLY and CDR2 FYNNEI come from the germline V gene. This CDR3 is built from 15 residues. V was clipped by 3 bases and J by 2 bases, with 12 bases between them. This chain's CDR3 is CASSDRSGITDTQYF. The DNA for the CDR3 is TGTGCCAGCAGTGACAGGAGCGGAATCACAGATACGCAGTATTTT.

This clonotype was counted between two and nine times. The V gene is TRBV11-2, the J gene TRBJ2-7; 10 bases align to TRBD2. Trimming took 5 bases from V and 2 from J; bases not matched to a gene: 6. This CDR3 comprises 15 residues. The germline V gene encodes CDR1 SGHAT and CDR2 FQNNGV. CDR3 coding DNA: TGTGCCAGCAGCGTCGGGACTAGCGCCACCTACGAGCAGTACGTC. It encodes CASSVGTSATYEQYV.

V and J are TRBV7-8 and TRBJ2-1; 9 nucleotides align to TRBD2. The CDR3 covers 16 residues. Germline CDR1 is SGHVS and CDR2 is FQNEAQ. V dropped 0 bases and J dropped 7; count of bases not matched to a gene: 7. CDR3 protein: CASSLAFSGRGNEQFF. CDR3 coding DNA: TGTGCCAGCAGCTTAGCGTTTAGCGGGAGAGGGAATGAGCAGTTCTTC.

This clonotype occurred a few times. The rearrangement links TRBV7-9 to TRBJ1-1; 9 bases fit TRBD1. The germline gives CDR1 SEHNR, CDR2 FQNEAQ (reference sequence). The CDR3 covers 14 residues. After removal of 7 bases from V and 4 bases from J, the junction contained 7 bases not matched to a gene. CDR3 sequence: CASTKTGGVTEAFF. The CDR3 bases are TGTGCCAGCACCAAGACAGGGGGAGTCACTGAAGCTTTCTTT.

In its sample, this clonotype was seen a few times. The CDR3 region is CASSFLYSGGAGDEQFF. CDR3 bases: TGTGCCAGCAGCTTCCTATATAGCGGGGGGGCTGGGGATGAGCAGTTCTTC. The rearrangement links TRBV5-6 to TRBJ2-1; 11 bases map to TRBD2. The CDR3 loop spans 17 amino acids. The V and J ends lost 2 bases and 8 bases, in that order; junction bases with no gene match: 12. Germline CDR1 SGHDT, CDR2 YYEEEE.

The table lists this clonotype with many counts. The chain recombines TRBV5-1 with TRBJ2-3, with a weak D call TRBD2 (5 bases). From germline, CDR1 is SGHRS and CDR2 YFSETQ. V lost 5 bases and J 3 bases, leaving 10 bases between the germline ends. The CDR3 sequence is 13 residues long. The CDR3 is CASRRGPTDTQYF. CDR3 DNA sequence: TGCGCCAGCAGACGGGGTCCTACAGATACGCAGTATTTT. Drawing the rest from reference TRBV5-1 and TRBJ2-3, the complete variable domain is KAGVTQTPRYLIKTRGQQVTLSCSPISGHRSVSWYQQTPGQGLQFLFEYFSETQRNKGNFPGRFSGRQFSNSRSEMNVSTLELGDSALYLCASRRGPTDTQYFGPGTRLTVL.

This clonotype was found a few times. The V call is TRBV11-3, the J call TRBJ2-1; 13 positions agree with TRBD2. V lost 1 base and J lost 4; bases outside the gene matches: 19. The length of the CDR3 is 22 residues. Per germline, CDR1 SGHNT and CDR2 YENEEA. The CDR3 sequence: CASSLVGLAGLNTPRNYNEQFF. The CDR3 DNA follows: TGTGCCAGCAGCTTAGTGGGACTAGCGGGACTGAATACCCCCCGCAATTACAATGAGCAGTTCTTC.

This clonotype has a handful of counts. The J gene is TRBJ2-3, the V gene TRBV3-1, with 10 positions matching TRBD2. Germline V gene sequence: CDR1 LGHDT, CDR2 YNNKEL (reference sequence). V lost 0 bases and J lost 3; bases outside the gene matches: 3. CDR3 size: 16 residues. The DNA for the CDR3 is TGTGCCAGCAGCCAAGATCCAGCGGGGGGGACAGATACGCAGTATTTT. Translating gives CASSQDPAGGTDTQYF.

This clonotype was seen only a few times. The chain couples TRBV11-2 to TRBJ2-3, with TRBD1 identical over 9 bases. The CDR3 spans 15 residues. J gave up 2 bases and V 4 bases, and 4 bases lay outside the gene matches. Germline CDR1 and CDR2: SGHAT and FQNNGV. Here the CDR3 reads CASSYRGRVTDTQYF. In nucleotides, the CDR3 is TGTGCCAGCAGCTACAGGGGGCGGGTCACAGATACGCAGTATTTT.